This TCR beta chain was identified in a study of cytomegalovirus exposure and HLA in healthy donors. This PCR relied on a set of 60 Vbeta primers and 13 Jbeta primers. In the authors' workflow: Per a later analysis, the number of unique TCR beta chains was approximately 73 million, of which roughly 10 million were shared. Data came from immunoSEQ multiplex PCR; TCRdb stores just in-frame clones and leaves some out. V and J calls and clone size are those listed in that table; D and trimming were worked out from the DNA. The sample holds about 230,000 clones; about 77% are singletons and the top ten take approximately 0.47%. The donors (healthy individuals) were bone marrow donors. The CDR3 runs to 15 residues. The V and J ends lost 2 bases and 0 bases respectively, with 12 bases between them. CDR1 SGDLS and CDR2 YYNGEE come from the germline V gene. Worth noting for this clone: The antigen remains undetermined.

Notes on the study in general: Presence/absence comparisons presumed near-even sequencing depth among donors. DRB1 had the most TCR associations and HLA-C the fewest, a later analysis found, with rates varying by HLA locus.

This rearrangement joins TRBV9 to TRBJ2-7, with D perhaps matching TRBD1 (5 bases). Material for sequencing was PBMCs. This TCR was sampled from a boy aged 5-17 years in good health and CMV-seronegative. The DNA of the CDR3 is TGTGCCAGCAGCGTCGGTGGGGCGTACTCCTACGAGCAGTACTTC. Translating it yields CASSVGGAYSYEQYF.